This TCR beta chain emerged from a study of blood T cell repertoires in COVID-19 (dated by TCRdb to the early 2020s). At the level of the whole study: Collaborator samples came from the United States, Italy and Spain and covered acute and convalescent phases of COVID-19. The material from the prospective study consisted of cDNA or gDNA derived from T cells, B-cell-depleted T cells, or PBMCs. The dataset comprised deeply sampled blood TCRbeta repertoires from subjects exposed to, actively infected with, or recovered from COVID-19. The repertoires were made available in a free public database intended to serve as a resource for research on the immune response to SARS-CoV-2. Samples were obtained from the ongoing ImmuneRACE study (first 160 participants) and from approximately 1,200 subjects provided by 6 global collaborators. Sample metadata almost always included a de-identified subject ID, COVID-19 status, age in years and sex. Where HLA class I and class II types were available, the types were taken from metadata supplied by the sample provider, not from assay-based typing.

The immunoSEQ Assay, a bias-controlled multiplex PCR, was used to amplify TCRbeta CDR3 regions from genomic DNA. The original pipeline was this. The number of nucleated cells in each sample was estimated by amplification of reference gene primers within the assay. To quantify the absolute abundance of each unique TCRbeta CDR3 rearrangement, sequence reads were collapsed and filtered. Productive Simpson clonality was computed per sample as the square root of Simpson's diversity index over productive rearrangements. TCRdb took this table from immuneACCESS and kept in-frame rearrangements with V and J called. Such tables lack part of the clones; where checked against another copy, unresolved V genes explain under half of the gap, and the rest is unexplained. That table supplies the V and J calls and clone size; D and trimming were determined from the DNA. Within this sample are about 120,000 clones, with 82% of them counted one time only. The top ten clones comprise 3.5% to 5.5% of the sample.

The CDR3 covers 14 residues, taking in both the cysteine and the phenylalanine. The kept DNA is CDR3 alone, 42 bases in frame from the first base. The germline V gene gives CDR1 as SQVTM and CDR2 as ANQGSEA. V lost 5 bases and J lost 2 bases, and the count of bases not matched to a germline gene is 4. With regard to this clone: Its binding antigen is unknown. Base-call qualities are not available, and no considerably larger clone is one nucleotide away.

Each collaborating institution followed its own protocols to collect whole blood in K2EDTA tubes. Collaborator samples were shipped for TCRbeta analysis as frozen whole blood, isolated PBMCs, or DNA extracted from either sample type. Overall study results and their limits: How much clinical and demographic metadata was included differed by source and by participant, and the metadata was provided uncurated.

Sequenced input: peripheral blood. This chain joins TRBV29-1 to TRBJ2-3; TRBD2 lines up with 10 middle nucleotides. This clonotype originated in a woman in her sixties or seventies with acute or convalescent COVID-19. The DNA sequence is given as TGCAGCGTTTGGACTAGCGGAATCACAGATACGCAGTATTTT. This yields the protein CSVWTSGITDTQYF.